This entry describes one T cell receptor (beta chain). Its antigen is currently not known. Per-base qualities were not stored, and no clone one base away is much larger. The library relied on 5' RACE. The data were produced on an Illumina HiSeq 2500. A second PCR of about 7 to 12 cycles was run with a J-beta primer mix and a sample-barcoded 5' primer. A unique molecular identifier was introduced onto each TCR beta cDNA molecule by a template-switch 5' adaptor carrying 12 random nucleotides. Each sample yielded at least 3 million CDR3-containing paired-end reads. All of the RNA was converted into first-strand cDNA using the Mint cDNA synthesis kit, with a TRBC-specific oligonucleotide serving as the primer. All cDNA was treated with uracil-DNA glycosylase and then went through a first 18-cycle PCR with the universal primers M1SS and BC2_uni_R. The paper's processing steps were these. For normalization, 1 million high-quality reads, each with a distinct molecular identifier, were randomly selected from each sample. Instead of being binned into consensus sequences, reads that shared molecular identifiers were thrown out. CDR3 identification, clonotype clustering and error correction used MiTCR with a Q25 quality threshold and the strictest error-elimination algorithm. Lower-bound total TCR beta diversity was estimated with a nonparametric unseen species model using Euler transformation. Starting from the raw public reads, TCRdb applied fastp trimming at Q25, assembled clones with MiXCR and retained in-frame beta chains. Identical CDR3 protein sequences are pooled into one entry, listed with their most common genes and DNA. TCRdb, rather than the study authors, made the V and J calls. The sample table contains about 650,000 distinct CDR3 sequences; only one count was recorded for about 51% of them. Roughly 13% of the sample goes to the ten largest clones.

This entry belongs to a study of blood T cells in healthy people across ages (dated by TCRdb to the mid-2010s). Regarding the study in general: In model experiments, template switching captured roughly one uniquely barcoded TCR beta cDNA molecule for every two T cells. To track age-related changes in TCR beta repertoire diversity, the study relied on deep sequencing normalized with unique cDNA molecular identifiers. Donors were grouped into four age groups: young (average approximately 16 years), middle-aged (about 38), aged (around 66) and long-lived (over 80). To avoid experimental bias, donors of different ages were spread randomly across the sequencing lanes. Two additional independent replicas of 1 million unique cDNA reads from the same blood draw were analyzed for two donors (one aged 18 to 29 and one aged 80 or older).

V lost 7 bases and J lost 2 bases; the stretch between them is 15 bases long. The CDR3, from cysteine to phenylalanine, totals 14 residues. The read is trimmed to its CDR3 DNA, 42 bases read in frame from base 1. The germline V gene (reference sequence) provides CDR1 DFQATT and CDR2 SNEGSKA. The 40 or so donors, aged about 6 to 95 years, were systemically healthy Caucasian individuals from Russia. Each donor gave roughly 9.5 milliliters of peripheral blood, collected into EDTA-treated Vacutainer tubes. Ficoll-Paque density-gradient centrifugation was used to isolate PBMCs, with at least 7 million obtained per sample. Total RNA was extracted from PBMCs with Trizol reagent, with at least 6 micrograms obtained per sample. The percentages of naive CD45RAhigh/CD27high T cells were determined by flow cytometry on a PBMC aliquot from every donor. Study-level results and caveats: Observed TCR beta diversity per million T cells fell roughly linearly with age, and a significant reduction was already apparent by age roughly 41. Total diversity estimates from one million sequenced T cells were considered lower bounds and underestimates. Observed TCR beta diversity correlated strongly with the percentage of naive T cells measured by flow cytometry. Because the CMV infection status of the donors was unknown, age-related changes in expanded clonotypes may potentially have been confounded. Because profiling used bulk unsorted PBMCs, naive and antigen-experienced compartments could not be compared conclusively. Compared with the aged group, the long-lived group had more naive CD4+ T cells, fewer expanded clones and increased TCR diversity, suggesting age selection.

This receptor was taken from a woman at least 80 years old in good health. The sequenced material came from blood. The rearranged segments are TRBV20-1 and TRBJ2-1; a tentative D match to TRBD2 spans 5 bases. The DNA reads TGCAGTGGAGGACGTGCCGGGGCCTACAATGAGCAGTTCTTC. It translates as CSGGRAGAYNEQFF.